This T cell receptor beta chain was recovered during a study of cytomegalovirus exposure and HLA in healthy donors. Study in general: The 120 or so validation repertoires used a platform that matched the one used for the 600 to 750 first-cohort repertoires, as a later analysis reported.

Study-wide points: Many donors shared some public TCRs, even though most TCR sequences were rare. The listing of 150 to 200 TCR beta chains classed them as cytomegalovirus-associated.

As concerns this clone: What it binds is unknown.

Sequencing was performed with immunoSEQ multiplex PCR; in TCRdb, only in-frame clones are kept and a portion is missing. The sample gives about 100,000 clones, about 94% of which show up once; approximately 1% is in the top ten. CDR3 size: 15 residues. The V and J ends lost 1 base and 8 bases respectively, with 15 bases between them. Germline V CDR1 and CDR2: SGHDT, YYEEEE. The sample was PBMCs. The J gene is TRBJ1-4, the V gene TRBV5-6; D perhaps matches TRBD1 (5 bases). This sequence originates from a woman under 30 in good health and CMV-seronegative. The CDR3 DNA follows: TGTGCCAGCAGCTTGCTGGGGGGGGAAGGCGAAAAACTGTTTTTT. Its protein is CASSLLGGEGEKLFF.